The TCR beta chain under discussion was sequenced for a study of immune evolution from preneoplasia to lung adenocarcinoma (dated by TCRdb to about 2021). Turning to the overall study: HLA loss of heterozygosity was found in less than 8% of AIS, about 16% of MIA and about a third of ADC lesions, and in no AAH lesions. TCR sequencing data came from 51 patients. The immune data were combined with whole exome sequencing and methylation data from the same cohort of nodules. According to the study, 100 to 120 samples went through TCR sequencing. Resected precursor lesions (AAH, AIS, MIA) and invasive adenocarcinomas were compared against paired morphologically normal lung tissue. The overall cohort comprised 45 to 55 patients with pulmonary nodules who underwent surgical resection. POLYSOLVER was used to infer Class I HLA alleles from exome data, and LOHHLA was used to detect allele-specific HLA loss. Sample size was based on specimen availability rather than a prior power calculation. The study used immune gene expression, TCR sequencing and multiplex immunofluorescence to profile the immune contexture of lung adenocarcinoma precursors and invasive adenocarcinoma. General conclusions and limits of the study: Compared with EGFR-mutant or double wild-type lesions, KRAS-mutant nodules had the highest T cell clonality. The findings reflected association rather than direct causation, and larger cohorts with long-term follow-up and longitudinal biopsies were considered necessary. Top T cell clone frequencies were highest in normal lung and appeared to decrease progressively from AAH through AIS, MIA and invasive adenocarcinoma. Because all patients came from Japan and China, whether the findings apply to Western populations was uncertain. Normal lung showed the highest clonality, whereas later-stage lesions appeared to have higher T cell density and diversity but lower clonality.

The junction carries 15 bases between V and J, which are trimmed by 10 bases and 6 bases respectively. From the cysteine up to the phenylalanine, the CDR3 has a length of 13 residues. Only the CDR3 DNA stays, 39 bases, in frame from base 1. CDR1 and CDR2 are read off the germline V gene (reference sequence) as MNHEY and SMNVEV. TCR beta CDR3 regions were sequenced from DNA using the immunoSEQ hsTCRbeta Kit. On the study's bioinformatics: The ImmunoSEQ Analyzer was used to analyse the TCR sequencing data. T cell clonality was defined as 1 minus Pielou's evenness computed on productive rearrangements. To measure T cell diversity, the inverse Simpson index was applied to productive templates. T cell density was TCR beta template counts normalized to usable DNA, estimated by amplifying and sequencing housekeeping genes. TCR metrics were compared across histologic stages using two-sided Kruskal-Wallis tests. Drawn from immuneACCESS, this table holds only the in-frame rearrangements with V and J called that TCRdb kept. Clones are partly lost; checked studies trace under half to an unresolved V gene and leave the rest unexplained. V, J and clone size are taken as reported in that table, and D and trimming were inferred from the DNA itself. The sample has around 39,000 clones on record, roughly 74% of them singletons. The ten largest clonotypes hold around 6.5% of the sample.

Resection was performed on patients in Japan or China between about 2014 and 2017. Two lung cancer pathologists independently confirmed the histologic diagnosis of each case on H&E slides. To enrich premalignant or tumor cells for nucleic acid extraction, macro-dissection was performed after pathologic assessment. The AllPrep DNA/RNA FFPE Kit was used to isolate DNA from FFPE tissue. This clone showed up just a few times. The antigen it binds to is not known. Within one base of it there is no much larger clone, and no base qualities were kept. This sequence uses TRBV27 and TRBJ1-4; TRBD1 might be the D gene, on 5 matching bases. The sample comprised FFPE invasive lung adenocarcinoma tissue. Read against the paper, the sample's cell subset or site label means: frankly invasive lung adenocarcinoma (ADC). This TCR was recovered from a person in their 60s with lung adenocarcinoma. The encoded CDR3 is CATRGGGDEKLFF. The DNA sequence is as follows: TGTGCCACCCGTGGGGGAGGTGATGAAAAACTGTTTTTT.